The entry that follows covers one T cell receptor (beta chain) sequence. Time point defined: newly diagnosed GD, antithyroid drugs for less than 3 months. TCR sequences were obtained from RNA taken from PBMCs. To make TCR beta libraries, researchers used iRepertoire HTBI primers and Arm-PCR of CDR3 regions. From the multiplex PCR reads, TCRdb called clonotypes with MiXCR, one entry per CDR3 protein. The sample gives a few hundred thousand distinct CDR3 sequences, around 17% of which show up once; 20% to 25% is in the top ten. This specimen comes from a study of regulatory T cells in long-lasting Graves disease. These data were likewise used in another study, on T cells in Graves' hyperthyroidism and ophthalmopathy.

This specimen was peripheral blood mononuclear cells (PBMCs), taken at new diagnosis, from a patient treated with antithyroid drugs. The sequence was obtained from a woman aged 18 to 35 with Graves disease.

As DNA, the CDR3 is TGCGCCAGCAGTGGATACGGTGCAGGGAATGAGCAGTTCTTC. Protein: CASSGYGAGNEQFF. This chain connects TRBV10-1 to TRBJ2-1, with D perhaps TRBD1 (5 bases). Per the germline V gene, CDR1 is WNHNN and CDR2 is SYGVQD (reference sequence). This CDR3 spans 14 amino acids. V was shortened by 4 bases and J by 7 bases, with 14 bases between the two germline ends.